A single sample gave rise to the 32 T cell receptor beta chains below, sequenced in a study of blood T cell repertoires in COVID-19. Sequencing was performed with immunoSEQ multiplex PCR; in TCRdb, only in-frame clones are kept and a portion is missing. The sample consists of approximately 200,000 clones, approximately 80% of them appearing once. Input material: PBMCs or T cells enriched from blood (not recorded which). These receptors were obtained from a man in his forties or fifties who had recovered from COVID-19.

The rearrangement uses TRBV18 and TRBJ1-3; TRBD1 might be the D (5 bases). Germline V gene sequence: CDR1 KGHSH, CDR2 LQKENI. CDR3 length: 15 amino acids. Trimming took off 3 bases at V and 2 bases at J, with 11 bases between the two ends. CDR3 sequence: CASSPQGKAGNTIYF. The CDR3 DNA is TGTGCCAGCTCACCGCAGGGAAAAGCTGGAAACACCATATATTTT. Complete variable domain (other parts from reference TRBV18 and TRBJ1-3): NAGVMQNPRHLVRRRGQEARLRCSPMKGHSHVYWYRQLPEEGLKFMVYLQKENIIDESGMPKERFSAEFPKEGPSILRIQQVVRGDSAAYFCASSPQGKAGNTIYFGEGSWLTVV.

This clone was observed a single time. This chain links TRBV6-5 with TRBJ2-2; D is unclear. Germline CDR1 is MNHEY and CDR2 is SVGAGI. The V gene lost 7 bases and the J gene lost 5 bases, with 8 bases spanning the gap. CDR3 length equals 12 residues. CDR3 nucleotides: TGTGCCAGCAACAGATGGACCGGGGAGCTGTTTTTT. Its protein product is CASNRWTGELFF.

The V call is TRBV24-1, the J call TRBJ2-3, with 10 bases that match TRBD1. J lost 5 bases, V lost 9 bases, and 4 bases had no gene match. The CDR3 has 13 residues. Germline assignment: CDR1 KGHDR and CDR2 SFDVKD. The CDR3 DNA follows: TGTGCCACCGGACAGGGGGGAGAAGATACGCAGTATTTT. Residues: CATGQGGEDTQYF.

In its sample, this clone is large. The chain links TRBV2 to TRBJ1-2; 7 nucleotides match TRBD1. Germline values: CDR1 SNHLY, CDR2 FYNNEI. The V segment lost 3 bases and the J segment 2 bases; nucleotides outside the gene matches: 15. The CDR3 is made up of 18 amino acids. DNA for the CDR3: TGTGCCAGCAGTGAGTTCACCTTTCTAGGGACAGCGAACTATGGCTACACCTTC. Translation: CASSEFTFLGTANYGYTF. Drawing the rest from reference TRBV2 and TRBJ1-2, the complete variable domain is EPEVTQTPSHQVTQMGQEVILRCVPISNHLYFYWYRQILGQKVEFLVSFYNNEISEKSEIFDDQFSVERPDGSNFTLKIRSTKLEDSAMYFCASSEFTFLGTANYGYTFGSGTRLTVV.

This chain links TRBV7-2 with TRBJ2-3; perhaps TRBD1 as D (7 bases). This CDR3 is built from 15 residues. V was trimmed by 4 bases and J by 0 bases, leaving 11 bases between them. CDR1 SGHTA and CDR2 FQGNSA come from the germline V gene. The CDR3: CASSSQGTSTDTQYF. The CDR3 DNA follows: TGTGCCAGCAGCTCACAGGGGACTAGCACAGATACGCAGTATTTT.

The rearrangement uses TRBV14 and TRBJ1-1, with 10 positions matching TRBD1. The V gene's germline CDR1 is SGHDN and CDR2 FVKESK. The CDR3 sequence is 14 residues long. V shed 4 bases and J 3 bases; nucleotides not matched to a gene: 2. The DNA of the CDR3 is TGTGCCAGCAGCCGGGACAGGGGTTACACTGAAGCTTTCTTT. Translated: CASSRDRGYTEAFF.

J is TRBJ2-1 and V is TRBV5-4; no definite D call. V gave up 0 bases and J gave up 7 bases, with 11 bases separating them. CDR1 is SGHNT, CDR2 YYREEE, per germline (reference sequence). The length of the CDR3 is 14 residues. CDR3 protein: CASSLERRPNEQFF. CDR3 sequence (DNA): TGTGCCAGCAGCTTGGAGCGTCGCCCAAATGAGCAGTTCTTC.

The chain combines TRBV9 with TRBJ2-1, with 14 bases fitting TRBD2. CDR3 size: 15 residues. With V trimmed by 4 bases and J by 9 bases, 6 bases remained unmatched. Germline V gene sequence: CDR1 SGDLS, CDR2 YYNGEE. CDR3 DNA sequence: TGTGCCAGCAGCCCAGGGACTAGCGGGAGAGGTGAGCAGTTCTTC. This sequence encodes CASSPGTSGRGEQFF.

The CDR3 nucleotides read TGTGCCAGCAGCGTAATCCAGGCCCCAGGTAAGTATTTT. This gives the protein CASSVIQAPGKYF. The J gene is TRBJ2-3, the V gene TRBV9; D gene ambiguous. Germline V gives CDR1 SGDLS, CDR2 YYNGEE. The length of the CDR3 is 13 residues. V dropped 1 base and J dropped 13 bases, with 16 bases sitting between them.

The CDR3 sequence is CASSPRLTSGSLGSYNEQFF. In DNA, the CDR3 is TGTGCCAGTAGTCCTAGATTGACTAGCGGGAGTCTGGGGTCCTACAATGAGCAGTTCTTC. The chain recombines TRBV19 with TRBJ2-1; TRBD2 aligns across 12 bases. The junction had 15 bases not matched to a gene; V was cut back by 5 bases and J by 1 base. Germline V gives CDR1 LNHDA, CDR2 SQIVND (reference sequence). The CDR3 runs 20 residues.

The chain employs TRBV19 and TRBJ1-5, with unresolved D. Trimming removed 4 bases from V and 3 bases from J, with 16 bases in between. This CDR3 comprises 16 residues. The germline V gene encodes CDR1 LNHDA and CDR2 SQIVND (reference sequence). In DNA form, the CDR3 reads TGTGCCAGTAGTACGGATCGGGGAAGACCCAATCAGCCCCAGCATTTT. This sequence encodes CASSTDRGRPNQPQHF.

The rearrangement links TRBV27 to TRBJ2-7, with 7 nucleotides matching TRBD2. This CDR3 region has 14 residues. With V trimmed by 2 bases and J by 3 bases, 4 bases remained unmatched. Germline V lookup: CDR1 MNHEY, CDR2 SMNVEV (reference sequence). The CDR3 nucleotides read TGTGCCAGCAGTTTACAGCGCGGGAGCTACGAGCAGTACTTC. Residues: CASSLQRGSYEQYF.

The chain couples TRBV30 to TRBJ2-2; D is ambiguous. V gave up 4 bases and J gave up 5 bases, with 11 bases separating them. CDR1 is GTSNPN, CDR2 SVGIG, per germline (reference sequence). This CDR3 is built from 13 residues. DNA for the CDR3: TGTGCCTGGACCTCCCTCAGGACCGGGGAGCTGTTTTTT. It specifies CAWTSLRTGELFF. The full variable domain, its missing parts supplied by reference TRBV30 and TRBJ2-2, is SQTIHQWPATLVQPVGSPLSLECTVEGTSNPNLYWYRQAAGRGLQLLFYSVGIGQISSEVPQNLSASRPQDRQFILSSKKLLLSDSGFYLCAWTSLRTGELFFGEGSRLTVL.

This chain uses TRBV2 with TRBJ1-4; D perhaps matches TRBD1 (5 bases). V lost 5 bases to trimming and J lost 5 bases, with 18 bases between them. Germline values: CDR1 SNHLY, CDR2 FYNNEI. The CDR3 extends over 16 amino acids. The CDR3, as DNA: TGTGCCAGCAGTCTCCGAGGTACAGGATTAAATGAAAAACTGTTTTTT. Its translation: CASSLRGTGLNEKLFF.

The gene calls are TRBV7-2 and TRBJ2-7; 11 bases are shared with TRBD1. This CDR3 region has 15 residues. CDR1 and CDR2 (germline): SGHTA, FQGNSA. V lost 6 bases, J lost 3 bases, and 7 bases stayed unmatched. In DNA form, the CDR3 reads TGTGCCAGCAGTTATACCGGGACAGGGGGCTACGAGCAGTACTTC. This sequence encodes CASSYTGTGGYEQYF.

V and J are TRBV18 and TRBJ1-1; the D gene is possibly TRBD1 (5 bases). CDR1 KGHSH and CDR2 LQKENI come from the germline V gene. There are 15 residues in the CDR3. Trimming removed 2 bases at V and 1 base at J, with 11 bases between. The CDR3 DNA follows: TGTGCCAGCTCACCAGGGGGGATTCAGAACACTGAAGCTTTCTTT. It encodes CASSPGGIQNTEAFF.

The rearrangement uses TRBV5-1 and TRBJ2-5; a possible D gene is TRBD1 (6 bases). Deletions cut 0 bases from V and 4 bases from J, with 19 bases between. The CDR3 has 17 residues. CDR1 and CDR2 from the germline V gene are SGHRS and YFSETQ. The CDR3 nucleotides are TGCGCCAGCAGCTTGGGCAGGGGTAGCCCGACGATAGAGACCCAGTACTTC. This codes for CASSLGRGSPTIETQYF.

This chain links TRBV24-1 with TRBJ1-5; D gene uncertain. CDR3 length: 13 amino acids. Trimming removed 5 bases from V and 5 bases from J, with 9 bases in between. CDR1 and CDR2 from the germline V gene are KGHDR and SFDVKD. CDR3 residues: CATSAWEDQPQHF. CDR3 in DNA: TGTGCCACCAGTGCCTGGGAGGATCAGCCCCAGCATTTT.

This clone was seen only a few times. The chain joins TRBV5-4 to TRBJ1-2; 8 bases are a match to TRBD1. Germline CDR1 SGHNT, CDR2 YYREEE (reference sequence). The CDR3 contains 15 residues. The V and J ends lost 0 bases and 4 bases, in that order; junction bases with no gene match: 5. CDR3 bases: TGTGCCAGCAGCTTGGGACGACAGGGGATCTATGGCTACACCTTC. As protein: CASSLGRQGIYGYTF.

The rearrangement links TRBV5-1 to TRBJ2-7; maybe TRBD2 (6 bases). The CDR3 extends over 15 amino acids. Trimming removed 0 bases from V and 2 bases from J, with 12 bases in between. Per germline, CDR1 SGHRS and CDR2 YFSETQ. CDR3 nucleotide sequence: TGCGCCAGCAGCTTGGCCAATGGGACTCCCTACGAGCAGTACTTC. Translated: CASSLANGTPYEQYF.

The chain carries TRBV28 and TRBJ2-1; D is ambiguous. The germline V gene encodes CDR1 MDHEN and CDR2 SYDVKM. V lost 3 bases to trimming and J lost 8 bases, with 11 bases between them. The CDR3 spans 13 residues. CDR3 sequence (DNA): TGTGCCAGCAGTTTGCAGGTTTACGATGAGCAGTTCTTC. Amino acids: CASSLQVYDEQFF.

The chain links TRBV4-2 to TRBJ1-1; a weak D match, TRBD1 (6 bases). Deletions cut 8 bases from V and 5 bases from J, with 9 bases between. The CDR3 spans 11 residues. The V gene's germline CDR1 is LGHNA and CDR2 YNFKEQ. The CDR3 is CASYTGTEAFF. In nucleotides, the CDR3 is TGTGCCAGCTACACAGGGACTGAAGCTTTCTTT.

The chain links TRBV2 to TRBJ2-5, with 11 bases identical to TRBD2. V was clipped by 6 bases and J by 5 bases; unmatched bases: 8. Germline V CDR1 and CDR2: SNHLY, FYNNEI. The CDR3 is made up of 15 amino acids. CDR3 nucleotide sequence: TGTGCCAGCAGCTATACTAGCGGGGGTGGTGAGACCCAGTACTTC. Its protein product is CASSYTSGGGETQYF.

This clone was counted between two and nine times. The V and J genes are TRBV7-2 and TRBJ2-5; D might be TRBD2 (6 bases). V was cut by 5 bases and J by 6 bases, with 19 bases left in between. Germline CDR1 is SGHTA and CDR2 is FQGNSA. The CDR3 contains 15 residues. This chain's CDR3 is CASSPERVRSKTQYF. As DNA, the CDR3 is TGTGCCAGCAGCCCCGAGCGGGTCCGTTCAAAGACCCAGTACTTC.

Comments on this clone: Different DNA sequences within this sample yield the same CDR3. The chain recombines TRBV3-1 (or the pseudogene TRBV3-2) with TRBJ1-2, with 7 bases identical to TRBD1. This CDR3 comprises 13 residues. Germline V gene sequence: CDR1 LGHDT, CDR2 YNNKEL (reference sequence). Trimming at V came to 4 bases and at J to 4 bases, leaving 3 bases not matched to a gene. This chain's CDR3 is CASSPRTGYGYTF. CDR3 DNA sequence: TGTGCCAGCAGCCCTCGGACAGGCTATGGCTACACCTTC.

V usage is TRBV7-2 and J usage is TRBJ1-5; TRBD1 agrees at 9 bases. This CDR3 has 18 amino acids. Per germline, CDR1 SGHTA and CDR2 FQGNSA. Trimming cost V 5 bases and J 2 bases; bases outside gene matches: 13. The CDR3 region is CASSAGTGRSYGNQPQHF. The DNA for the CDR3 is TGTGCCAGCAGCGCCGGGACAGGGCGTTCCTATGGCAATCAGCCCCAGCATTTT.

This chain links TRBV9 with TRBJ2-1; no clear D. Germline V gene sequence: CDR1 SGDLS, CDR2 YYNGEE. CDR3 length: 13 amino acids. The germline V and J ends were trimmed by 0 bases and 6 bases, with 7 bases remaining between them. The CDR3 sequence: CASSVDLSNEQFF. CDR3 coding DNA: TGTGCCAGCAGCGTAGACTTGAGCAATGAGCAGTTCTTC. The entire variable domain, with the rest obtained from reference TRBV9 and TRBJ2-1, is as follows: DSGVTQTPKHLITATGQRVTLRCSPRSGDLSVYWYQQSLDQGLQFLIQYYNGEERAKGNILERFSAQQFPDLHSELNLSSLELGDSALYFCASSVDLSNEQFFGPGTRLTVL.

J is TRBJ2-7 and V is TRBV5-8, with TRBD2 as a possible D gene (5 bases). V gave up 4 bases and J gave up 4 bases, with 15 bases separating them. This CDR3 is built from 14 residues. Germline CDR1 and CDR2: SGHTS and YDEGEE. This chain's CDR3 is CASSRGLGLYEQYF. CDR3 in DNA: TGTGCCAGCAGCCGAGGGTTAGGGTTATACGAGCAGTACTTC.

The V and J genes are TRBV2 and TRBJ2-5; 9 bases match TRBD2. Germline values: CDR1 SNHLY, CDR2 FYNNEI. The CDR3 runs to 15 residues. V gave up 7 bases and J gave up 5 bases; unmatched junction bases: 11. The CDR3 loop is CASTTGGTSGETQYF. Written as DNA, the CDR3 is TGTGCCAGCACCACCGGCGGAACTAGCGGGGAGACCCAGTACTTC.

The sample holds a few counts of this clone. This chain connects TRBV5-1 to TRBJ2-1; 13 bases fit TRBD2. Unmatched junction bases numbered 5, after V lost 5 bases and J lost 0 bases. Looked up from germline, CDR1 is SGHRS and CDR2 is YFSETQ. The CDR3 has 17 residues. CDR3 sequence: CASRFTSGRASYNEQFF. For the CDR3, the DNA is TGCGCCAGCAGATTCACTAGCGGGAGGGCCTCCTACAATGAGCAGTTCTTC.

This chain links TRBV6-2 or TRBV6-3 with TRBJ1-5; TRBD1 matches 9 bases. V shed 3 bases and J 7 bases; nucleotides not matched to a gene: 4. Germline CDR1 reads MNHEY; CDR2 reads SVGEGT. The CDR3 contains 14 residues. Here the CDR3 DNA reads TGTGCCAGCAGTTATACGGACAGGGGCCAGCCCCAGCATTTT. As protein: CASSYTDRGQPQHF.

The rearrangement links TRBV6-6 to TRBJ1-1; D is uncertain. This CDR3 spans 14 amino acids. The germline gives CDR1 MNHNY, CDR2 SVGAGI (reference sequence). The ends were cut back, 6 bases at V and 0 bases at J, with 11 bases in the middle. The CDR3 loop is CASRFRDMNTEAFF. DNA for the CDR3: TGTGCCAGCAGATTCCGGGATATGAACACTGAAGCTTTCTTT.